Presented here are 20 T cell receptor beta chains from one specimen sequenced in a study of T cells in Graves' hyperthyroidism and ophthalmopathy. RNA transcripts yielded amplified TCR beta CDR3 regions. HTBI primers were used for first-round RT-PCR of the TCR CDR3. TCRdb used MiXCR to reprocess the multiplex PCR reads, holding one entry per CDR3 protein. The table lists some 650,000 distinct CDR3 sequences, approximately 15% of them singletons. The sample taken for sequencing was blood. These receptors were taken from a woman aged 40 to 55 with Graves' ophthalmopathy.

This clonotype was seen repeatedly, ten times or more. The rearrangement links TRBV29-1 to TRBJ2-3; D might be TRBD2 (5 bases). Germline CDR1 SQVTM, CDR2 ANQGSEA. The CDR3 spans 15 residues. V lost 5 bases, J lost 2 bases, and 17 bases lay in between. This CDR3 reads CSVKLGGGHTDTQYF. CDR3 nucleotides: TGCAGCGTTAAACTAGGAGGCGGGCACACAGATACGCAGTATTTT.

This clonotype was detected many times. V is TRBV7-2 and J is TRBJ2-1; the match to TRBD2 covers 10 bases. The CDR3 length is 19 residues. The germline V gene encodes CDR1 SGHTA and CDR2 FQGNSA. After removal of 6 bases from V and 6 bases from J, the junction contained 20 bases not matched to a gene. The CDR3 coding sequence is TGTGCCAGCAGGGGACCGGGACTAGCGTCGGGGCTAGGGACCAATGAGCAGTTCTTC. Amino acids: CASRGPGLASGLGTNEQFF.

The chain employs TRBV29-1 and TRBJ2-1; 9 nucleotides align to TRBD1. The CDR3 is made up of 13 amino acids. CDR1 and CDR2 (germline): SQVTM, ANQGSEA. V lost 7 bases and J lost 6; bases outside the gene matches: 7. The CDR3 is CSASGTGFNEQFF. CDR3 coding DNA: TGCAGCGCTTCCGGGACAGGGTTCAATGAGCAGTTCTTC.

The sample holds a few counts of this clonotype. The rearrangement uses TRBV24-1 and TRBJ1-5; the D is unclear. Between the trimmed V and J ends, which lost 3 bases and 9 bases, there was a span of 14 bases. The CDR3 is 14 residues long. CDR1 and CDR2 (germline): KGHDR, SFDVKD. The CDR3 region is CATSDARRRGPQHF. CDR3 nucleotides: TGTGCCACCAGTGATGCCAGGCGGCGAGGGCCCCAGCATTTT.

J is TRBJ2-5 and V is TRBV6-1; D assignment may be TRBD1 or TRBD2 (5 bases each). CDR3 size: 16 residues. Trimming left V 5 bases short and J 5 bases short, with 21 bases between. In germline, CDR1 is MNHNS, CDR2 SASEGT. The CDR3 region has the DNA TGTGCCAGCAGTCAATACTCCGGATTGGGACGGGAGACCCAGTACTTC. It translates to CASSQYSGLGRETQYF.

This clonotype was seen a handful of times. The V gene is TRBV19, the J gene TRBJ1-5, with D perhaps matching TRBD1 (5 bases). The CDR3 has 15 residues. V lost 6 bases, J lost 3 bases, and 15 bases lay in between. The germline V gene encodes CDR1 LNHDA and CDR2 SQIVND (reference sequence). CDR3 nucleotide sequence: TGTGCCAGTAGCCCAAATTCAGGGTTCAATCAGCCCCAGCATTTT. As protein: CASSPNSGFNQPQHF.

This clonotype was recorded many times. This chain joins TRBV28 and TRBJ1-4; 11 bases line up with TRBD1. The germline CDR1 and CDR2 sequences are MDHEN and SYDVKM. This CDR3 has 15 amino acids. After removal of 6 bases from V and 7 bases from J, the junction contained 7 bases not matched to a gene. This CDR3 reads CASSQDGTGGEKLFF. The CDR3 region has the DNA TGTGCCAGCAGCCAAGACGGGACAGGGGGTGAAAAACTGTTTTTT.

This clonotype was detected many times. The chain carries TRBV20-1 and TRBJ2-7; D gene ambiguous. V was pared by 3 bases and J by 5 bases, with 11 bases between. This CDR3 region has 12 residues. Germline CDR1 DFQATT, CDR2 SNEGSKA (reference sequence). CDR3 loop: CSASGLIDEQYF. CDR3 in DNA: TGCAGTGCTAGTGGGCTCATAGACGAGCAGTACTTC.

This clonotype was found many times. The chain uses TRBV11-2 and TRBJ2-7, with 9 bases matching TRBD1. Germline trimming cut 5 bases from V and 0 bases from J; bases unmatched to any gene: 8. The CDR3 is 16 residues long. Germline CDR1 and CDR2: SGHAT and FQNNGV. Written as DNA, the CDR3 is TGTGCCAGCAGCCCACGTCCGGGACAGGGCTCCTACGAGCAGTACTTC. It codes for CASSPRPGQGSYEQYF. The variable domain in full, completed from reference TRBV11-2 and TRBJ2-7, reads EAGVAQSPRYKIIEKRQSVAFWCNPISGHATLYWYQQILGQGPKLLIQFQNNGVVDDSQLPKDRFSAERLKGVDSTLKIQPAKLEDSAVYLCASSPRPGQGSYEQYFGPGTRLTVT.

In its sample, this clonotype was seen many times. This sequence joins TRBV28 and TRBJ1-5; D not resolved. Trimming took off 2 bases at V and 5 bases at J, with 13 bases between the two ends. There are 15 residues in the CDR3. The germline V gene has CDR1 MDHEN and CDR2 SYDVKM. The chain's CDR3 is CASSLLRVAHQPQHF. DNA of the CDR3: TGTGCCAGCAGTTTACTAAGGGTCGCGCATCAGCCCCAGCATTTT.

This clonotype was detected many times. V usage is TRBV2 and J usage is TRBJ1-6, with D tentatively TRBD1 (6 bases). Trimming took off 0 bases at V and 8 bases at J, with 11 bases between the two ends. Germline V gene data show CDR1 as SNHLY and CDR2 as FYNNEI. The CDR3 contains 15 residues. Written as DNA, the CDR3 is TGTGCCAGCAGTGAAGCAACAGGGTCTCATTCACCCCTCCACTTT. Translation: CASSEATGSHSPLHF.

This clonotype showed up just a few times. This clone may be a read error of a much larger clone one base away. The chain recombines TRBV12-3 or TRBV12-4 with TRBJ2-5; 9 positions match TRBD2. This CDR3 region has 15 residues. V dropped 7 bases and J dropped 1; count of bases not matched to a gene: 7. CDR3 protein: CASTLTREGQETQYF. The DNA for the CDR3 is TGTGCCAGCACCCTGACGCGGGAGGGCCAAGAGACCCAGTACTTC.

This clonotype was recorded a few times. A much larger clone differs by one base, so this may be a read error. The J gene is TRBJ1-1, the V gene TRBV2; 7 bases are shared with TRBD1. CDR3 size: 14 residues. In germline, CDR1 is SNHLY, CDR2 FYNNEI. V gave up 6 bases and J gave up 1 base; unmatched junction bases: 5. CDR3 DNA: TGTGCCAGCAGGGAGGCAGGGGGGAACACTGAAGCTTTCTTT. This gives the protein CASREAGGNTEAFF.

The sample holds a few counts of this clonotype. The V gene is TRBV6-1, the J gene TRBJ2-3; possibly TRBD1 for D (6 bases). The CDR3 contains 11 residues. The ends were cut back, 6 bases at V and 6 bases at J, with 7 bases in the middle. Germline CDR1 MNHNS, CDR2 SASEGT. The CDR3 protein is CASRDRDTQYF. The CDR3 DNA sequence: TGTGCCAGCAGAGACAGGGATACGCAGTATTTT.

About this clonotype itself: The final CDR3 position lacks the conserved phenylalanine or tryptophan, pointing to a likely read error. The rearrangement links TRBV7-8 to TRBJ2-7; possibly TRBD1 or TRBD2 for D (5 bases each). The germline V gene has CDR1 SGHVS and CDR2 FQNEAQ. This CDR3 contains 15 residues. The ends were cut back, 5 bases at V and 2 bases at J, with 16 bases in the middle. The CDR3 bases are TGTGCCAGCAGCCCCGAGGGGCAGATCGCCTACGAGCAGTACCTC. Its translation is CASSPEGQIAYEQYL.

This clonotype has at least ten counts. The chain combines TRBV29-1 with TRBJ2-3, with 12 positions matching TRBD2. Germline assignment: CDR1 SQVTM and CDR2 ANQGSEA. Losses at the gene ends were 5 bases for V and 4 bases for J; bases not matched to a gene: 7. This CDR3 spans 15 amino acids. CDR3 residues: CSVTPLAGGSDTQYF. The CDR3, as DNA: TGCAGCGTTACCCCACTAGCGGGAGGCTCAGATACGCAGTATTTT.

This clonotype was detected only a few times. The J gene is TRBJ1-6, the V gene TRBV5-1, with D hard to call. The length of the CDR3 is 16 residues. CDR1 is SGHRS, CDR2 YFSETQ, per germline. The V gene lost 0 bases and the J gene lost 7 bases, with 14 bases spanning the gap. CDR3 bases: TGCGCCAGCAGCTTGGGAACGGCAGGCGAAAATTCACCCCTCCACTTT. Its translation is CASSLGTAGENSPLHF.

This clonotype has ten or more counts. The chain uses TRBV7-9 and TRBJ2-3, with D possibly TRBD2 on 6 matching bases. The CDR3 loop spans 17 amino acids. CDR1 is SEHNR, CDR2 FQNEAQ, per germline (reference sequence). The V and J ends lost 8 bases and 0 bases respectively, with 21 bases between them. CDR3 in DNA: TGTGCCAGCTCATCGAAATTCGGACTATCTAGCACAGATACGCAGTATTTT. It encodes CASSSKFGLSSTDTQYF.

In DNA, the CDR3 is TGCGCCAGCAGCCAAGTGTCTAGCGGGGGCTACCGGGACCAGTACTTC. The encoded protein is CASSQVSSGGYRDQYF. V and J are TRBV4-1 and TRBJ2-5; TRBD2 matches 10 bases. The CDR3 contains 16 residues. CDR1 is MGHRA and CDR2 is YSYEKL in the germline V gene. The junction had 12 bases not matched to a gene; V was cut back by 1 base and J by 10 bases.

In this sample, this clonotype turned up many times. The chain carries TRBV11-2 and TRBJ1-2; 7 bases line up with TRBD1. CDR3 length equals 15 residues. The germline V gene encodes CDR1 SGHAT and CDR2 FQNNGV. Losses at the gene ends were 2 bases for V and 5 bases for J; bases not matched to a gene: 8. CDR3 bases: TGTGCCAGCAGCTTATCTGAGGGGGCAGGATATGGCTACACCTTC. Translating it yields CASSLSEGAGYGYTF.